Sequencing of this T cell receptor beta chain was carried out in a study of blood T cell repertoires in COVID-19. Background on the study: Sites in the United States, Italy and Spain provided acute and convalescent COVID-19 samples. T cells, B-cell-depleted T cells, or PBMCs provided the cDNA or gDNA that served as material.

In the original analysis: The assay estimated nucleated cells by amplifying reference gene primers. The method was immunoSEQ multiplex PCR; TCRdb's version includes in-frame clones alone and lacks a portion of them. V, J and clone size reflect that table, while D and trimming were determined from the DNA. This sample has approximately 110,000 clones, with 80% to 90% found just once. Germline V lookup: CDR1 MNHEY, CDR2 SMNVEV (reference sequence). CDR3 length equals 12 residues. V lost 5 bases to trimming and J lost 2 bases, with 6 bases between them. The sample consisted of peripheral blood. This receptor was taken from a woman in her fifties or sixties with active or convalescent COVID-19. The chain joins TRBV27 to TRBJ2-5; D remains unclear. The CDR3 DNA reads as TGTGCCAGCAGTCAAAATCAAGAGACCCAGTACTTC. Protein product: CASSQNQETQYF.